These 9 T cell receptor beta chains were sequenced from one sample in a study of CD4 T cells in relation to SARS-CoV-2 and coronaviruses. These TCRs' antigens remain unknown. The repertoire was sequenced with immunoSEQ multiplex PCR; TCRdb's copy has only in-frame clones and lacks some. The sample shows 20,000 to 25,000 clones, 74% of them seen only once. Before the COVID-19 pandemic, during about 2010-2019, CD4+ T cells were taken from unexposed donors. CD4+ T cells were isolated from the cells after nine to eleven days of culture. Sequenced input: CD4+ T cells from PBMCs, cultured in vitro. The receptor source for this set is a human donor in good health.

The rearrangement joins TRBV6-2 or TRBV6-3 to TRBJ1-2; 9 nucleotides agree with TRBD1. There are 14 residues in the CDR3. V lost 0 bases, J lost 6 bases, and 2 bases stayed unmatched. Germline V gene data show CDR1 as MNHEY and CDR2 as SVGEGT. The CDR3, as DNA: TGTGCCAGCAGTTACTCGAGACAGGGGGATGGCTACACCTTC. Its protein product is CASSYSRQGDGYTF.

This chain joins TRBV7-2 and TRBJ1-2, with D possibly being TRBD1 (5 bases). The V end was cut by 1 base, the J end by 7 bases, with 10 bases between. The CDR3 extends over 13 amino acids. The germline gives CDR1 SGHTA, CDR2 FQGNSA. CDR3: CASSLGDRGGYTF. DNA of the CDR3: TGTGCCAGCAGCTTAGGAGACAGAGGTGGCTACACCTTC.

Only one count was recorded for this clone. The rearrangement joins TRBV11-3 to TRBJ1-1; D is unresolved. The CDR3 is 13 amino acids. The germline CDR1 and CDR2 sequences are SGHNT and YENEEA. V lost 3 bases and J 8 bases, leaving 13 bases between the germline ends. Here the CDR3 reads CASSFLAGSEAFF. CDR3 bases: TGTGCCAGCAGCTTTCTCGCGGGTTCAGAAGCTTTCTTT.

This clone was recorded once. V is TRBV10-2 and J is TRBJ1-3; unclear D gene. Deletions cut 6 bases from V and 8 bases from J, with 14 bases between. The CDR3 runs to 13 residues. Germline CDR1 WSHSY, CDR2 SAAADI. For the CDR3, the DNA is TGCGCCAGCAGGCCAGTCAAGATCCACACCATATATTTT. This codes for CASRPVKIHTIYF.

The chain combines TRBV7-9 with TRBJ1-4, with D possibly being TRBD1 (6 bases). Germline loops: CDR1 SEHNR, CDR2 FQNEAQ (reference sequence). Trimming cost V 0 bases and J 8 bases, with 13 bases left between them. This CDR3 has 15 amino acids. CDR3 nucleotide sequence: TGTGCCAGCAGCTTAGCGTCGGGGGCCGGGGAAAAACTGTTTTTT. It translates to CASSLASGAGEKLFF. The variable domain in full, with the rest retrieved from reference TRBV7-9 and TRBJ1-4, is DTGVSQNPRHKITKRGQNVTFRCDPISEHNRLYWYRQTLGQGPEFLTYFQNEAQLEKSRLLSDRFSAERPKGSFSTLEIQRTEQGDSAMYLCASSLASGAGEKLFFGSGTQLSVL.

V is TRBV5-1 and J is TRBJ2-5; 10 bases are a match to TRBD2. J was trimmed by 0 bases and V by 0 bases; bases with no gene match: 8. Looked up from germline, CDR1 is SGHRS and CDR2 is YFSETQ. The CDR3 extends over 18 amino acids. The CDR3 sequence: CASSLGTLAGDYQETQYF. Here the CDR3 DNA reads TGCGCCAGCAGCTTGGGGACGCTAGCGGGAGACTACCAAGAGACCCAGTACTTC. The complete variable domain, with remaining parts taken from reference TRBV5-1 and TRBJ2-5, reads KAGVTQTPRYLIKTRGQQVTLSCSPISGHRSVSWYQQTPGQGLQFLFEYFSETQRNKGNFPGRFSGRQFSNSRSEMNVSTLELGDSALYLCASSLGTLAGDYQETQYFGPGTRLLVL.

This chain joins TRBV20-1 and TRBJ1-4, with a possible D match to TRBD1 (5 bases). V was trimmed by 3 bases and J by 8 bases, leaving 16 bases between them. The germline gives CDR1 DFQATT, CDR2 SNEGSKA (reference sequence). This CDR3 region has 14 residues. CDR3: CSASIQGVGEKLFF. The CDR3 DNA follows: TGCAGTGCTAGTATCCAGGGCGTCGGGGAAAAACTGTTTTTT.

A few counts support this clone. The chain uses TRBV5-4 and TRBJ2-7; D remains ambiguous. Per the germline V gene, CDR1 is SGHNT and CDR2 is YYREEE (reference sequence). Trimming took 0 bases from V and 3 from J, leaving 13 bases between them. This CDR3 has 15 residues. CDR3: CASSLDLVSRYEQYF. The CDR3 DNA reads TGTGCCAGCAGCTTGGACCTTGTTAGTCGCTACGAGCAGTACTTC.

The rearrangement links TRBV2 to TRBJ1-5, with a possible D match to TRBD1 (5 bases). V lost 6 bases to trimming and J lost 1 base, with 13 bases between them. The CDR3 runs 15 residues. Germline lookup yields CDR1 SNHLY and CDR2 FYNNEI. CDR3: CASSVQDISNQPQHF. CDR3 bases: TGTGCCAGCAGCGTCCAGGACATCAGCAATCAGCCCCAGCATTTT. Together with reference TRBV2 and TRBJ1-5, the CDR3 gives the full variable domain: EPEVTQTPSHQVTQMGQEVILRCVPISNHLYFYWYRQILGQKVEFLVSFYNNEISEKSEIFDDQFSVERPDGSNFTLKIRSTKLEDSAMYFCASSVQDISNQPQHFGDGTRLSIL.